This T cell receptor (beta chain) is drawn from a study of shared clonotypes between healthy human individuals. The table came from immunoSEQ multiplex PCR; TCRdb's copy has only in-frame clones and leaves some out. The sample has 550,000 to 750,000 clones, around 92% seen once. The CDR3 totals 15 residues. Germline CDR1 PRHDT, CDR2 FYEKMQ (reference sequence). After removal of 5 bases from V and 1 base from J, the junction contained 4 bases not matched to a gene. Worth noting for this clone: Its antigen remains unknown.

Terminally differentiated effector memory CD45RA+ cells were left out of the naive CD8 fraction, which was CD45RO-negative and positively selected for CCR7. The study, taken as a whole, reports: Several donors shared 4.5% to 6.5% of their naive CD4 clonotypes.

What was sequenced was naive CD8+ T cells sorted from blood. The chain joins TRBV13 to TRBJ1-1, with 10 bases matching TRBD1. This TCR was recovered from a man aged 25 to 45 in good health. The CDR3 spells CASSNRDRGNTEAFF. As DNA, the CDR3 is TGTGCCAGCAGCAACCGGGACAGGGGGAACACTGAAGCTTTCTTT.